A single sample gave rise to the 28 T cell receptor beta chains below, sequenced in a study of blood T cell repertoires in COVID-19. Assay used: immunoSEQ multiplex PCR; TCRdb lists only in-frame clones, some missing. Among approximately 150,000 clones listed, approximately 83% were seen once. Material for sequencing was peripheral blood. The receptors were gathered from a man between 65 and 85 years old who had recovered from COVID-19.

The chain uses TRBV6-5 and TRBJ2-1; D gene ambiguous. The CDR3 sequence is 12 residues long. Trimming shortened V by 8 bases and J by 8 bases, and 13 bases separated the two germline ends. The V gene's germline CDR1 is MNHEY and CDR2 SVGAGI. The CDR3 here is CASGDPGYEQFF. The CDR3 DNA is TGTGCCAGCGGAGATCCCGGGTATGAGCAGTTCTTC.

This clone has only a few counts. This chain's CDR3 is CSARTSNEQFF. The DNA for the CDR3 is TGCAGTGCGAGGACTAGCAATGAGCAGTTCTTC. V usage is TRBV20-1 and J usage is TRBJ2-1; 7 nucleotides match TRBD2. Germline V gives CDR1 DFQATT, CDR2 SNEGSKA (reference sequence). The CDR3 extends over 11 amino acids. The trim removed 6 bases at V and 6 bases at J, leaving 2 bases unmatched.

This clone occurred once. The chain recombines TRBV7-2 with TRBJ2-7; 7 nucleotides line up with TRBD1. This CDR3 is built from 14 residues. Unmatched junction bases numbered 7, after V lost 6 bases and J lost 2 bases. Germline V gene data show CDR1 as SGHTA and CDR2 as FQGNSA. The CDR3: CASSSRQGTYEQYF. CDR3 DNA: TGTGCCAGCAGTTCAAGACAGGGTACCTACGAGCAGTACTTC.

The rearrangement links TRBV11-2 to TRBJ1-2, with TRBD1 identical over 11 bases. Germline CDR1 SGHAT, CDR2 FQNNGV. The trim removed 3 bases at V and 6 bases at J, leaving 15 bases unmatched. This CDR3 is 18 amino acids long. The CDR3 region has the DNA TGTGCCAGCAGCTTTAGGAGCCGCGGGACAGGGGGAATGAATGGCTACACCTTC. It is translated as CASSFRSRGTGGMNGYTF.

The CDR3 is CASSRGTEQFF. In nucleotides, the CDR3 is TGTGCCAGCAGTAGGGGGACTGAGCAGTTCTTC. J is TRBJ2-1 and V is TRBV3-1 (or the pseudogene TRBV3-2), with D perhaps matching TRBD1 (6 bases). Germline V CDR1 and CDR2: LGHDT, YNNKEL (reference sequence). The V gene lost 6 bases and the J gene lost 9 bases, with 9 bases spanning the gap. The CDR3 has 11 amino acids.

This clone was recorded a few times. This chain uses TRBV7-9 with TRBJ2-2, with TRBD2 as a possible D gene (6 bases). From germline, CDR1 is SEHNR and CDR2 FQNEAQ (reference sequence). V was shortened by 8 bases and J by 4 bases, with 17 bases between the two germline ends. This CDR3 contains 15 residues. In DNA form, the CDR3 reads TGTGCCAGCCAAACGGCCGGGAGCGTCACCGGGGAGCTGTTTTTT. Protein product: CASQTAGSVTGELFF.

This clone is a singleton in its sample. The chain couples TRBV24-1 to TRBJ2-1, with 11 positions matching TRBD2. CDR1 KGHDR and CDR2 SFDVKD come from the germline V gene. The CDR3 spans 15 residues. Trimming took 4 bases from V and 8 from J; bases not matched to a gene: 6. This CDR3 reads CATSETSGSWDEQFF. The CDR3 nucleotides are TGTGCCACCAGTGAAACTAGCGGGAGTTGGGATGAGCAGTTCTTC.

The genes are TRBV9 and TRBJ1-1, with D tentatively TRBD1 (6 bases). The CDR3 is made up of 14 amino acids. V gave up 3 bases and J gave up 4 bases, with 13 bases separating them. Germline V CDR1 and CDR2: SGDLS, YYNGEE. The CDR3 protein is CASSALQGPTEAFF. The CDR3 DNA sequence: TGTGCCAGCAGCGCTCTACAGGGCCCCACTGAAGCTTTCTTT.

The table lists this clone with a count of one. The CDR3 is CASSTGAYNEQFF. The CDR3 DNA reads as TGTGCCAGCAGCACCGGGGCCTACAATGAGCAGTTCTTC. V is TRBV5-6 and J is TRBJ2-1; possible D gene TRBD2, 5 bases. The V end was cut by 4 bases, the J end by 2 bases, with 7 bases between. Germline CDR1 reads SGHDT; CDR2 reads YYEEEE. The CDR3 is made up of 13 amino acids.

This chain uses TRBV4-3 with TRBJ1-4, with 9 bases matching TRBD1. This CDR3 contains 15 residues. Germline lookup yields CDR1 LGHNA and CDR2 YSLEER. V lost 0 bases to trimming and J lost 8 bases; unmatched junction nucleotides: 4. CDR3 nucleotides: TGCGCCAGCAGCCAAGATAGGACAGGGGAGGAAAAACTGTTTTTT. Translation: CASSQDRTGEEKLFF.

V is TRBV19 and J is TRBJ1-1; D remains ambiguous. Germline CDR1 LNHDA, CDR2 SQIVND (reference sequence). The V end was cut by 4 bases, the J end by 1 base, with 16 bases between. The CDR3 length is 16 residues. Written as DNA, the CDR3 is TGTGCCAGTAGTAGGAACCCGGGAGAGGCGAACACTGAAGCTTTCTTT. Amino acids: CASSRNPGEANTEAFF.

The genes are TRBV3-1 (or the pseudogene TRBV3-2) and TRBJ1-5, with D unresolved. Germline assignment: CDR1 LGHDT and CDR2 YNNKEL (reference sequence). The CDR3 runs to 15 residues. The germline V and J ends were trimmed by 1 base and 1 base, with 8 bases remaining between them. The CDR3 bases are TGTGCCAGCAGCCAAGGTGGGCCAAGCAATCAGCCCCAGCATTTT. Protein sequence: CASSQGGPSNQPQHF.

J is TRBJ1-2 and V is TRBV19; a weak D match, TRBD1 (5 bases). This CDR3 spans 14 amino acids. V was shortened by 9 bases and J by 8 bases, with 22 bases between the two germline ends. From germline, CDR1 is LNHDA and CDR2 SQIVND (reference sequence). The DNA for the CDR3 is TGTGCCAGCACCACCACAGGTACTTCTAGGGGCTACACCTTC. Translation: CASTTTGTSRGYTF.

V is TRBV2 and J is TRBJ2-5, with 10 bases that match TRBD1. CDR3 size: 14 residues. The germline gives CDR1 SNHLY, CDR2 FYNNEI. V lost 10 bases to trimming and J lost 5 bases; unmatched junction nucleotides: 10. Here the CDR3 reads CATLPGQGTETQYF. CDR3 DNA sequence: TGTGCCACGTTACCGGGACAGGGGACGGAGACCCAGTACTTC.

This chain uses TRBV7-9 with TRBJ2-1, with 9 bases lining up with TRBD1. The V and J ends lost 4 bases and 5 bases, in that order; junction bases with no gene match: 6. The germline V gene encodes CDR1 SEHNR and CDR2 FQNEAQ (reference sequence). This CDR3 contains 15 residues. CDR3 region: CASSYRQGENNEQFF. Written as DNA, the CDR3 is TGTGCCAGCAGCTACCGACAGGGGGAGAACAATGAGCAGTTCTTC.

The V gene is TRBV6-5, the J gene TRBJ1-1; possibly TRBD1 for D (5 bases). The CDR3 runs to 14 residues. The germline gives CDR1 MNHEY, CDR2 SVGAGI. V was shortened by 1 base and J by 4 bases, with 10 bases between the two germline ends. CDR3 sequence (DNA): TGTGCCAGCAGTTACTTGGGGGGGTCCACTGAAGCTTTCTTT. Amino acids: CASSYLGGSTEAFF.

V usage is TRBV6-1 and J usage is TRBJ2-2; 13 nucleotides align to TRBD2. V dropped 4 bases and J dropped 7; count of bases not matched to a gene: 9. The germline CDR1 and CDR2 sequences are MNHNS and SASEGT. This CDR3 contains 17 residues. The CDR3 protein is CASSGTSGRAFGGELFF. CDR3 in DNA: TGTGCCAGCAGTGGAACTAGCGGGAGGGCGTTTGGCGGGGAGCTGTTTTTT.

V and J are TRBV18 and TRBJ2-7, with 7 nucleotides matching TRBD1. Germline values: CDR1 KGHSH, CDR2 LQKENI. There are 13 residues in the CDR3. V shed 6 bases and J 6 bases; nucleotides not matched to a gene: 8. The CDR3 DNA reads as TGTGCCAGCTCGCTTGACAGGGCGGCCGAGCAGTACTTC. It is translated as CASSLDRAAEQYF.

This clone was detected only once. The V call is TRBV11-3, the J call TRBJ2-5; 15 bases map to TRBD2. Germline values: CDR1 SGHNT, CDR2 YENEEA. Trimming at V came to 5 bases and at J to 4 bases, leaving 11 bases not matched to a gene. This CDR3 has 18 amino acids. CDR3 bases: TGTGCCAGCAGCCCGGGACTAGCGGGAGGCGGAGGGCGAGAGACCCAGTACTTC. It codes for CASSPGLAGGGGRETQYF.

The CDR3 coding sequence is TGCGCCAGCAGCTTGGCCGGGAGTAACGAGCAGTACTTC. It yields the protein CASSLAGSNEQYF. The chain is built from TRBV5-1 and TRBJ2-7, with D possibly being TRBD2 (6 bases). Trimming took 0 bases from V and 5 from J, leaving 9 bases between them. Germline loops: CDR1 SGHRS, CDR2 YFSETQ. The CDR3 has 13 residues. The complete variable domain, with remaining parts taken from reference TRBV5-1 and TRBJ2-7, reads KAGVTQTPRYLIKTRGQQVTLSCSPISGHRSVSWYQQTPGQGLQFLFEYFSETQRNKGNFPGRFSGRQFSNSRSEMNVSTLELGDSALYLCASSLAGSNEQYFGPGTRLTVT.

The chain recombines TRBV15 with TRBJ1-5; 7 bases map to TRBD1. The V gene's germline CDR1 is LNHNV and CDR2 YYDKDF (reference sequence). The CDR3 extends over 13 amino acids. Trimming cost V 4 bases and J 8 bases; bases outside gene matches: 5. The CDR3 loop is CATSKTGNEPQHF. The DNA for the CDR3 is TGTGCCACCAGCAAGACAGGGAATGAGCCCCAGCATTTT.

The V gene is TRBV18, the J gene TRBJ2-7; D uncertain. Trimming stripped 6 bases from V and 2 bases from J, with 11 bases between. The CDR3 contains 13 residues. Germline assignment: CDR1 KGHSH and CDR2 LQKENI. In DNA, the CDR3 is TGTGCCAGCTCCTCGGCGGAGACCTACGAGCAGTACTTC. This codes for CASSSAETYEQYF. Complete variable domain (other parts from reference TRBV18 and TRBJ2-7): NAGVMQNPRHLVRRRGQEARLRCSPMKGHSHVYWYRQLPEEGLKFMVYLQKENIIDESGMPKERFSAEFPKEGPSILRIQQVVRGDSAAYFCASSSAETYEQYFGPGTRLTVT.

The chain carries TRBV5-1 and TRBJ2-5, with TRBD1 matching over 8 bases. Germline V gene lookup returns CDR1 SGHRS and CDR2 YFSETQ. The CDR3 is 14 residues long. The V gene end was trimmed by 0 bases and the J gene end by 5 bases; junction bases not matched to a gene: 3. The CDR3 coding sequence is TGCGCCAGCAGCTTGGGGAACAGGGGGGAGACCCAGTACTTC. Translating it yields CASSLGNRGETQYF.

The rearrangement uses TRBV3-1 (or the pseudogene TRBV3-2) and TRBJ2-5; D might be TRBD2 (6 bases). CDR1 is LGHDT and CDR2 is YNNKEL in the germline V gene (reference sequence). This CDR3 region has 13 residues. V was trimmed by 3 bases and J by 4 bases, leaving 9 bases between them. Written as DNA, the CDR3 is TGTGCCAGCAGCCAGAGCGGGCGAGAGACCCAGTACTTC. It codes for CASSQSGRETQYF.

The V call is TRBV21-1, the J call TRBJ1-6. TRBV21-1 is a pseudogene locus. The CDR3 is 17 residues long. The CDR3 region has the DNA TGTGCCAGCAGCAAACGGCGAGGAGAGAGTCCGAATTCACCCCTCCACTTT. As protein: CASSKRRGESPNSPLHF.

The table lists this clone with a few counts. This sequence joins TRBV7-2 and TRBJ2-1; 14 bases are shared with TRBD2. The germline gives CDR1 SGHTA, CDR2 FQGNSA. After removal of 5 bases from V and 7 bases from J, the junction contained 7 bases not matched to a gene. The length of the CDR3 is 16 residues. The CDR3 loop is CASSPGLAGGLNEQFF. CDR3 nucleotides: TGTGCCAGCAGCCCCGGACTAGCGGGGGGCTTGAATGAGCAGTTCTTC. The full variable domain, its missing parts supplied by reference TRBV7-2 and TRBJ2-1, is GAGVSQSPSNKVTEKGKDVELRCDPISGHTALYWYRQSLGQGLEFLIYFQGNSAPDKSGLPSDRFSAERTGGSVSTLTIQRTQQEDSAVYLCASSPGLAGGLNEQFFGPGTRLTVL.

The rearrangement uses TRBV3-1 (or the pseudogene TRBV3-2) and TRBJ2-5; D is possibly TRBD2 (6 bases). Germline CDR1 LGHDT, CDR2 YNNKEL (reference sequence). V shed 1 base and J shed 2 bases, with 11 bases lying between them. The CDR3 spans 15 residues. The CDR3: CASSQVTGDQETQYF. CDR3 nucleotides: TGTGCCAGCAGCCAAGTGACGGGGGATCAAGAGACCCAGTACTTC.

In this sample, this clone turned up a few times. The CDR3 bases are TGTGCCAGCAGCTCCCCTAGACTAGCGGGAGTTTCAGGGCCCAGAGAGACCCAGTACTTC. It codes for CASSSPRLAGVSGPRETQYF. J is TRBJ2-5 and V is TRBV7-8, with 12 positions matching TRBD2. Unmatched junction bases numbered 19, after V lost 4 bases and J lost 4 bases. CDR3 length: 20 amino acids. Germline CDR1 is SGHVS and CDR2 is FQNEAQ.